These 10 T cell receptor beta chains originate from one sample sequenced in a study of T cell responses to AZD1222 COVID-19 vaccine. Data came from immunoSEQ multiplex PCR; TCRdb stores just in-frame clones and leaves some out. The repertoire has 55,000 to 85,000 clones, 65% to 85% of them found once; the top ten carry 9.8%. The sample consisted of peripheral blood, taken on day 0 of AZD1222 vaccination. The source of these receptors is an adult in good health.

The chain recombines TRBV7-2 with TRBJ2-7; the match to TRBD1 covers 8 bases. V gave up 6 bases and J gave up 0 bases; unmatched junction bases: 4. CDR3 length: 14 residues. The germline V gene has CDR1 SGHTA and CDR2 FQGNSA. This CDR3 reads CASSRDRSSYEQYF. The DNA of the CDR3 is TGTGCCAGCAGTCGGGACAGGAGCTCCTACGAGCAGTACTTC. The complete variable domain, with remaining parts taken from reference TRBV7-2 and TRBJ2-7, reads GAGVSQSPSNKVTEKGKDVELRCDPISGHTALYWYRQSLGQGLEFLIYFQGNSAPDKSGLPSDRFSAERTGGSVSTLTIQRTQQEDSAVYLCASSRDRSSYEQYFGPGTRLTVT.

CDR3 protein: CASSTYYGYTF. The DNA of the CDR3 is TGTGCCAGCAGCACCTACTATGGCTACACCTTC. V usage is TRBV28 and J usage is TRBJ1-2; D not resolved. This CDR3 contains 11 residues. Between the trimmed V and J ends, which lost 6 bases and 3 bases, there was a span of 5 bases. From germline, CDR1 is MDHEN and CDR2 SYDVKM.

The chain couples TRBV28 to TRBJ2-7; D is ambiguous. Germline V gene lookup returns CDR1 MDHEN and CDR2 SYDVKM. The V and J ends lost 2 bases and 2 bases respectively, with 13 bases between them. The CDR3 has 15 amino acids. CDR3 DNA: TGTGCCAGCAGTTTAGACGGGCGCCGACCCTACGAGCAGTACTTC. Protein: CASSLDGRRPYEQYF.

This clone was counted between two and nine times. The V and J genes are TRBV11-2 and TRBJ2-3; 7 nucleotides align to TRBD1. The CDR3 has 16 residues. Germline lookup yields CDR1 SGHAT and CDR2 FQNNGV. With V trimmed by 1 base and J by 3 bases, 7 bases remained unmatched. CDR3 sequence (DNA): TGTGCCAGCAGCTTAGGTGCAGGGGGTAGTACAGATACGCAGTATTTT. Amino acid sequence: CASSLGAGGSTDTQYF.

The chain uses TRBV28 and TRBJ1-5; 9 positions agree with TRBD1. Trimming at V came to 7 bases and at J to 6 bases, leaving 13 bases not matched to a gene. The CDR3 consists of 16 residues. Germline lookup yields CDR1 MDHEN and CDR2 SYDVKM. CDR3 protein: CASINRGRGEGQPQHF. For the CDR3, the DNA is TGTGCCAGCATAAACAGGGGGCGCGGGGAGGGTCAGCCCCAGCATTTT. The full variable domain, completed using reference TRBV28 and TRBJ1-5, is DVKVTQSSRYLVKRTGEKVFLECVQDMDHENMFWYRQDPGLGLRLIYFSYDVKMKEKGDIPEGYSVSREKKERFSLILESASTNQTSMYLCASINRGRGEGQPQHFGDGTRLSIL.

The chain employs TRBV14 and TRBJ2-5; no firm D call. Germline CDR1 is SGHDN and CDR2 is FVKESK. Trimming left V 4 bases short and J 4 bases short, with 10 bases between. CDR3 size: 13 residues. The CDR3 coding sequence is TGTGCCAGCAGCCTCCTGGTCCGAGAGACCCAGTACTTC. Amino acid sequence: CASSLLVRETQYF. Using reference TRBV14 and TRBJ2-5 for the parts outside the CDR3, the full variable domain is EAGVTQFPSHSVIEKGQTVTLRCDPISGHDNLYWYRRVMGKEIKFLLHFVKESKQDESGMPNNRFLAERTGGTYSTLKVQPAELEDSGVYFCASSLLVRETQYFGPGTRLLVL.

The chain recombines TRBV5-1 with TRBJ2-1, with 10 bases aligning to TRBD2. Germline trimming cut 0 bases from V and 0 bases from J; bases unmatched to any gene: 6. Germline lookup yields CDR1 SGHRS and CDR2 YFSETQ. This CDR3 spans 18 amino acids. The CDR3 loop reads CASSLEGSGGYSYNEQFF. DNA of the CDR3: TGCGCCAGCAGCTTGGAGGGTAGCGGGGGGTACTCCTACAATGAGCAGTTCTTC. Full variable domain (remainder filled in from reference TRBV5-1 and TRBJ2-1): KAGVTQTPRYLIKTRGQQVTLSCSPISGHRSVSWYQQTPGQGLQFLFEYFSETQRNKGNFPGRFSGRQFSNSRSEMNVSTLELGDSALYLCASSLEGSGGYSYNEQFFGPGTRLTVL.

This clone was seen just once. The chain carries TRBV19 and TRBJ2-1, with unresolved D. The CDR3 runs to 16 residues. CDR1 LNHDA and CDR2 SQIVND come from the germline V gene (reference sequence). V lost 2 bases, J lost 2 bases, and 13 bases lay in between. DNA for the CDR3: TGTGCCAGTAGTATATCGTACAGTTCGCCCTACAATGAGCAGTTCTTC. Protein sequence: CASSISYSSPYNEQFF.

The chain carries TRBV28 and TRBJ2-1; D unclear. The CDR3 totals 13 residues. Germline lookup yields CDR1 MDHEN and CDR2 SYDVKM. Trimming took off 2 bases at V and 9 bases at J, with 11 bases between the two ends. The CDR3 DNA is TGTGCCAGCAGTTTAACCCCTAGGACTGAGCAGTTCTTC. Its translation: CASSLTPRTEQFF.

V is TRBV9 and J is TRBJ1-3, with D possibly matching TRBD1 (6 bases). V was trimmed by 0 bases and J by 1 base, leaving 17 bases between them. Germline assignment: CDR1 SGDLS and CDR2 YYNGEE. This CDR3 spans 18 amino acids. CDR3 nucleotide sequence: TGTGCCAGCAGCGTAGCTACGGAGGGGGTAGGATCTGGAAACACCATATATTTT. The encoded protein is CASSVATEGVGSGNTIYF.